The 31 T cell receptor beta chains listed next were all sequenced from one sample in a study of identifying expanded T cells in peripheral blood. Using immunoSEQ multiplex PCR, the repertoire was profiled, and TCRdb retains in-frame clones only, with some absent. The repertoire has 95,000 to 150,000 clones, around four fifths of them found once; the top ten carry 3.3%. The sequenced material came from blood. These receptors were collected from a person aged 18 to 75 in good health.

The rearrangement uses TRBV6-1 and TRBJ1-5; 8 nucleotides line up with TRBD1. V dropped 4 bases and J dropped 0; count of bases not matched to a gene: 11. Germline-derived CDR1 and CDR2 are MNHNS and SASEGT. The CDR3 is made up of 18 amino acids. The CDR3 DNA reads TGTGCCAGCAGTGTCCCCCCAGGGGGCTTTGATAGCAATCAGCCCCAGCATTTT. Its protein is CASSVPPGGFDSNQPQHF.

The gene calls are TRBV4-3 and TRBJ2-5; 8 bases align to TRBD1. The CDR3 has 15 residues. Germline values: CDR1 LGHNA, CDR2 YSLEER. The junction had 5 bases not matched to a gene; V was cut back by 0 bases and J by 5 bases. The CDR3: CASSQDLDRAETQYF. In nucleotides, the CDR3 is TGCGCCAGCAGCCAAGATTTGGACAGGGCGGAGACCCAGTACTTC.

J is TRBJ2-7 and V is TRBV10-2; possibly TRBD1 for D (6 bases). The CDR3 is 13 amino acids. V lost 5 bases, J lost 1 base, and 9 bases lay in between. The germline V gene has CDR1 WSHSY and CDR2 SAAADI. CDR3 protein: CASSIDRSYEQYF. The CDR3 DNA follows: TGCGCCAGCAGTATAGACAGGTCCTACGAGCAGTACTTC.

The chain joins TRBV7-9 to TRBJ2-7; 9 bases match TRBD2. Trimming at V came to 5 bases and at J to 0 bases, leaving 8 bases not matched to a gene. Germline-derived CDR1 and CDR2 are SEHNR and FQNEAQ (reference sequence). The CDR3 runs 16 residues. The chain's CDR3 is CASSVHSGGPSYEQYF. The CDR3 region has the DNA TGTGCCAGCAGCGTACACAGCGGGGGGCCCTCCTACGAGCAGTACTTC.

This chain links TRBV19 with TRBJ2-5; TRBD2 aligns across 8 bases. The ends lost 1 base at V and 5 bases at J; junction bases unmatched: 3. Germline V CDR1 and CDR2: LNHDA, SQIVND (reference sequence). The CDR3 consists of 14 residues. The CDR3 bases are TGTGCCAGTAGTATAGGGGCTAGCGGGGAGACCCAGTACTTC. Amino acid sequence: CASSIGASGETQYF.

Only a few counts were recorded for this clone. The rearrangement joins TRBV30 to TRBJ1-1; D uncertain. This CDR3 comprises 13 residues. V was cut by 0 bases and J by 4 bases, with 9 bases left in between. Germline V gene data show CDR1 as GTSNPN and CDR2 as SVGIG (reference sequence). CDR3 coding DNA: TGTGCCTGGAGTGTACGAGGACGCACTGAAGCTTTCTTT. Translated: CAWSVRGRTEAFF.

This clone occurred a few times. The genes are TRBV6-4 and TRBJ1-6; D not certain. The CDR3 spans 13 residues. Per the germline V gene, CDR1 is MRHNA and CDR2 is SNTAGT. V lost 4 bases, J lost 7 bases, and 8 bases lay in between. CDR3 DNA: TGTGCCAGCAGTGTAGTGGGGAATTCACCCCTCCACTTT. It is translated as CASSVVGNSPLHF.

J is TRBJ2-3 and V is TRBV6-4; D possibly corresponds to TRBD1 (6 bases). Germline V gene lookup returns CDR1 MRHNA and CDR2 SNTAGT. The V gene lost 6 bases and the J gene lost 6 bases, with 13 bases spanning the gap. The CDR3 contains 13 residues. CDR3 in amino acids: CASSLQGWDTQYF. For the CDR3, the DNA is TGTGCCAGCAGCTTACAGGGATGGGATACGCAGTATTTT.

The CDR3 is CASSELGHSTNEKLFF. In nucleotides, the CDR3 is TGCGCCAGCAGTGAGTTGGGACATTCAACTAATGAAAAACTGTTTTTT. V and J are TRBV10-2 and TRBJ1-4; a weak D match, TRBD1 (6 bases). The V gene's germline CDR1 is WSHSY and CDR2 SAAADI. The CDR3 totals 16 residues. Trimming took 1 base from V and 0 from J, leaving 9 bases between them.

The V call is TRBV27, the J call TRBJ1-1, with a tentative D call TRBD1 (5 bases). Looked up from germline, CDR1 is MNHEY and CDR2 is SMNVEV (reference sequence). The CDR3 is 13 amino acids. The V end lost 5 bases, the J end lost 6 bases, and 13 bases lay between the germline ends. The CDR3 sequence: CASSRDSRAEAFF. Written as DNA, the CDR3 is TGTGCCAGCAGTAGGGACTCTAGGGCTGAAGCTTTCTTT.

This rearrangement joins TRBV7-9 to TRBJ2-3; 9 bases are a match to TRBD2. V trimming: 5 bases; J trimming: 4 bases; junction bases outside the gene matches: 4. Per the germline V gene, CDR1 is SEHNR and CDR2 is FQNEAQ (reference sequence). CDR3 length: 14 amino acids. The CDR3 reads CASSDSGGSDTQYF. The DNA for the CDR3 is TGTGCCAGCAGCGATAGCGGGGGCTCAGATACGCAGTATTTT.

This rearrangement joins TRBV5-1 to TRBJ2-7; D unclear. The CDR3 loop spans 13 amino acids. Trimming took 4 bases from V and 2 from J, leaving 10 bases between them. CDR1 is SGHRS, CDR2 YFSETQ, per germline. This CDR3 reads CASSPRAAYEQYF. CDR3 coding DNA: TGCGCCAGCAGCCCCCGGGCCGCCTACGAGCAGTACTTC.

The CDR3 DNA is TGTGCCAGCAGCCCACGGGAAACTGCTAATTCACCCCTCCACTTT. It translates to CASSPRETANSPLHF. The rearrangement links TRBV11-1 to TRBJ1-6; D unclear. CDR3 length: 15 amino acids. The V end lost 5 bases, the J end lost 6 bases, and 14 bases lay between the germline ends. Germline CDR1 is SGHAT and CDR2 is FQDESV (reference sequence). Supplemented by reference TRBV11-1 and TRBJ1-6, the full variable domain reads EAEVAQSPRYKITEKSQAVAFWCDPISGHATLYWYRQILGQGPELLVQFQDESVVDDSQLPKDRFSAERLKGVDSTLKIQPAELGDSAMYLCASSPRETANSPLHFGNGTRLTVT.

This clone turned up a few times. This chain connects TRBV18 to TRBJ1-4; no clear D gene. Germline CDR1 KGHSH, CDR2 LQKENI. V was shortened by 0 bases and J by 6 bases, with 14 bases between the two germline ends. The CDR3 sequence is 16 residues long. CDR3 DNA: TGTGCCAGCTCACCACCTATAAACGGACCTGATGAAAAACTGTTTTTT. Amino acid sequence: CASSPPINGPDEKLFF.

The chain is built from TRBV4-3 and TRBJ1-1; D remains ambiguous. This CDR3 spans 15 amino acids. The V end was cut by 5 bases, the J end by 7 bases, with 20 bases between. Germline CDR1 reads LGHNA; CDR2 reads YSLEER. CDR3 protein: CASSKVVVEGVEAFF. The CDR3 DNA sequence: TGCGCCAGCAGCAAAGTTGTGGTGGAGGGTGTTGAAGCTTTCTTT.

The V call is TRBV10-3, the J call TRBJ1-3; TRBD1 matches at 8 bases. V lost 7 bases, J lost 7 bases, and 9 bases stayed unmatched. The CDR3 length is 14 residues. Germline V gene data show CDR1 as ENHRY and CDR2 as SYGVKD. CDR3 in DNA: TGTGCCATCAACCAGGGGGCAGGGGGCAACACCATATATTTT. Translation: CAINQGAGGNTIYF.

The gene calls are TRBV7-2 and TRBJ1-3; D not certain. The CDR3 consists of 18 residues. Trimming shortened V by 2 bases and J by 0 bases, and 17 bases separated the two germline ends. The germline V gene has CDR1 SGHTA and CDR2 FQGNSA. CDR3 sequence: CASSLLPVGGSSGNTIYF. CDR3 nucleotides: TGTGCCAGCAGCTTACTCCCGGTTGGAGGTAGCTCTGGAAACACCATATATTTT.

The chain links TRBV29-1 to TRBJ1-3, with D maybe TRBD1 (6 bases). The CDR3 contains 13 residues. Per the germline V gene, CDR1 is SQVTM and CDR2 is ANQGSEA. The germline V and J ends were trimmed by 6 bases and 2 bases, with 11 bases remaining between them. The CDR3: CSVGRGPGNTIYF. DNA for the CDR3: TGCAGCGTGGGGCGGGGGCCTGGAAACACCATATATTTT.

The chain employs TRBV5-1 and TRBJ1-2; D remains unclear. From germline, CDR1 is SGHRS and CDR2 YFSETQ. Trimming removed 1 base from V and 5 bases from J, with 6 bases in between. The CDR3 spans 12 residues. CDR3 sequence: CASSLSSYGYTF. In DNA form, the CDR3 reads TGCGCCAGCAGCTTGTCCAGTTATGGCTACACCTTC.

The V gene is TRBV6-6, the J gene TRBJ2-1; D possibly corresponds to TRBD2 (6 bases). V lost 2 bases, J lost 3 bases, and 8 bases lay in between. Germline CDR1 MNHNY, CDR2 SVGAGI (reference sequence). The CDR3 is made up of 14 amino acids. CDR3 DNA sequence: TGTGCCAGCAGTTACGGGGGGAGCTACAATGAGCAGTTCTTC. Translating gives CASSYGGSYNEQFF.

This chain links TRBV5-8 with TRBJ2-7, with 8 bases that match TRBD1. The CDR3 totals 17 residues. Germline-derived CDR1 and CDR2 are SGHTS and YDEGEE. V lost 0 bases to trimming and J lost 3 bases; unmatched junction nucleotides: 11. In DNA form, the CDR3 reads TGTGCCAGCAGCTTGGACAGCCGGGACAGGAGCCTCTACGAGCAGTACTTC. It is translated as CASSLDSRDRSLYEQYF.

The chain combines TRBV30 with TRBJ2-5, with 7 positions matching TRBD2. With 0 bases clipped from V and 4 bases from J, the junction kept 8 bases outside the gene matches. The germline gives CDR1 GTSNPN, CDR2 SVGIG (reference sequence). This CDR3 has 15 amino acids. CDR3 sequence: CAWSVNAGEGETQYF. The DNA of the CDR3 is TGTGCCTGGAGTGTAAACGCGGGGGAAGGAGAGACCCAGTACTTC. The variable domain in full, completed from reference TRBV30 and TRBJ2-5, reads SQTIHQWPATLVQPVGSPLSLECTVEGTSNPNLYWYRQAAGRGLQLLFYSVGIGQISSEVPQNLSASRPQDRQFILSSKKLLLSDSGFYLCAWSVNAGEGETQYFGPGTRLLVL.

This chain links TRBV7-2 with TRBJ1-2, with 7 bases identical to TRBD1. V gave up 7 bases and J gave up 4 bases; unmatched junction bases: 6. Germline V CDR1 and CDR2: SGHTA, FQGNSA. This CDR3 comprises 13 residues. DNA of the CDR3: TGTGCCAGCACCAAGGACAGGTTCTATGGCTACACCTTC. This codes for CASTKDRFYGYTF. The full variable domain, in which reference TRBV7-2 and TRBJ1-2 provide the parts outside the CDR3, is GAGVSQSPSNKVTEKGKDVELRCDPISGHTALYWYRQSLGQGLEFLIYFQGNSAPDKSGLPSDRFSAERTGGSVSTLTIQRTQQEDSAVYLCASTKDRFYGYTFGSGTRLTVV.

The chain joins TRBV5-1 to TRBJ1-1; 9 bases align to TRBD1. The junction had 12 bases not matched to a gene; V was cut back by 4 bases and J by 8 bases. CDR1 is SGHRS, CDR2 YFSETQ, per germline. This CDR3 is built from 15 residues. DNA for the CDR3: TGCGCCAGCAGCACAGTAGGGGCGGGACAGGGCGAAGCTTTCTTT. Amino acid sequence: CASSTVGAGQGEAFF.

About this clone: The same CDR3 is also encoded by other DNA sequences in this sample. The CDR3 DNA follows: TGCGCCAGCAGCCAAGATCCAGGGAATCAGCCCCAGCATTTT. This sequence encodes CASSQDPGNQPQHF. The chain links TRBV4-1 to TRBJ1-5; a weak D match, TRBD1 (5 bases). Trimming removed 0 bases from V and 4 bases from J, with 7 bases in between. Germline CDR1 and CDR2: MGHRA and YSYEKL. This CDR3 is built from 14 residues.

The rearrangement links TRBV7-2 to TRBJ2-3; 12 bases are a match to TRBD2. Germline V gene sequence: CDR1 SGHTA, CDR2 FQGNSA. The V gene end was trimmed by 2 bases and the J gene end by 1 base; junction bases not matched to a gene: 10. The CDR3 is made up of 19 amino acids. In DNA, the CDR3 is TGTGCCAGCAGCTTATTCGGGCTAGCGGGGGGGCGAGGCACAGATACGCAGTATTTT. Translating gives CASSLFGLAGGRGTDTQYF. Full variable domain (outside the CDR3, taken from reference TRBV7-2 and TRBJ2-3): GAGVSQSPSNKVTEKGKDVELRCDPISGHTALYWYRQSLGQGLEFLIYFQGNSAPDKSGLPSDRFSAERTGGSVSTLTIQRTQQEDSAVYLCASSLFGLAGGRGTDTQYFGPGTRLTVL.

This CDR3 is CASSVDGKGEQYF. DNA for the CDR3: TGTGCCAGCAGCGTAGACGGTAAGGGAGAGCAGTACTTC. The chain links TRBV9 to TRBJ2-7; D is unresolved. This CDR3 region has 13 residues. The V and J ends lost 0 bases and 7 bases respectively, with 11 bases between them. Looked up from germline, CDR1 is SGDLS and CDR2 is YYNGEE.

A note on this clone: Other DNA sequences in the sample encode the same CDR3. CDR3 loop: CAWSVGLQETQYF. For the CDR3, the DNA is TGTGCCTGGAGTGTTGGCCTCCAAGAGACCCAGTACTTC. The gene calls are TRBV30 and TRBJ2-5; no reliable D call. CDR3 length: 13 amino acids. Germline CDR1 is GTSNPN and CDR2 is SVGIG (reference sequence). Between the trimmed V and J ends, which lost 0 bases and 1 base, there was a span of 6 bases.

The chain combines TRBV29-1 with TRBJ2-7; D could derive from TRBD1 or TRBD2 (5 bases each). The V gene's germline CDR1 is SQVTM and CDR2 ANQGSEA. The CDR3 extends over 16 amino acids. V dropped 1 base and J dropped 2 bases, with 18 bases sitting between them. CDR3 region: CSVEGDSGPSAYEQYF. The CDR3 DNA reads TGCAGCGTTGAAGGAGACTCGGGGCCCTCTGCCTACGAGCAGTACTTC.

In its sample, this clone was seen a few times. The chain carries TRBV5-1 and TRBJ1-1, with 7 bases fitting TRBD1. The germline V gene encodes CDR1 SGHRS and CDR2 YFSETQ. With V trimmed by 0 bases and J by 4 bases, 0 bases remained unmatched. The CDR3 covers 13 residues. As DNA, the CDR3 is TGCGCCAGCAGCTTGGACAGGGGCACTGAAGCTTTCTTT. Translation: CASSLDRGTEAFF.

The chain recombines TRBV18 with TRBJ2-1, with 12 bases matching TRBD2. Germline-derived CDR1 and CDR2 are KGHSH and LQKENI. V lost 2 bases and J lost 8; bases outside the gene matches: 10. The CDR3 consists of 17 residues. CDR3 in DNA: TGTGCCAGCTCACCAGCTAGCGGGGGGGCAGTCTTTGATGAGCAGTTCTTC. Its protein product is CASSPASGGAVFDEQFF.